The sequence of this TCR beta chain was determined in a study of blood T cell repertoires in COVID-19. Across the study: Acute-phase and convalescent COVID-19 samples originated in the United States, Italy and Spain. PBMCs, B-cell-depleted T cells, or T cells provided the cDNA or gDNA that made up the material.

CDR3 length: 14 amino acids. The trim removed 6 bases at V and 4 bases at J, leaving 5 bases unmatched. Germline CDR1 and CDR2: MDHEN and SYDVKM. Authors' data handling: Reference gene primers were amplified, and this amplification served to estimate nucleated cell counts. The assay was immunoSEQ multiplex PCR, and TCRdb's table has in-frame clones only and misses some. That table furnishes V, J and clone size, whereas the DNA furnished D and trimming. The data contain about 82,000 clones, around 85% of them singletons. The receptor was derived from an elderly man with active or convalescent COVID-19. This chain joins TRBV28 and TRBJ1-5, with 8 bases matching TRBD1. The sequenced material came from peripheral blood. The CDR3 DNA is TGTGCCAGCAGAAAACAGGGGGTAAATCAGCCCCAGCATTTT. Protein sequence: CASRKQGVNQPQHF.